Presented here are 21 T cell receptor beta chains from one specimen sequenced in a study of cytomegalovirus exposure and HLA in healthy donors. Primers included in the PCR were 60 Vbeta and 13 Jbeta primers. Repertoires were generated with immunoSEQ multiplex PCR, while TCRdb's copy carries only in-frame clones and drops some. The repertoire holds about 190,000 clones, with roughly four fifths as singletons. Sequencing was performed on PBMCs. All receptors derive from a woman in her late teens or twenties in good health and CMV-seronegative.

The V and J genes are TRBV7-2 and TRBJ2-7, with D possibly TRBD2 on 6 matching bases. Trimming took 1 base from V and 3 from J, leaving 10 bases between them. The CDR3 contains 14 residues. Germline assignment: CDR1 SGHTA and CDR2 FQGNSA. The CDR3 here is CASSLDGGIYEQYF. In DNA, the CDR3 is TGTGCCAGCAGCTTAGATGGCGGGATCTACGAGCAGTACTTC.

This clone has just a few counts. The chain joins TRBV7-6 to TRBJ1-2, with TRBD1 as a possible D gene (5 bases). V lost 5 bases, J lost 4 bases, and 14 bases lay in between. From germline, CDR1 is SGHVS and CDR2 FNYEAQ. This CDR3 is built from 14 residues. CDR3 loop: CASSLGQGPYGYTF. The CDR3 nucleotides read TGTGCCAGCAGCCTAGGGCAGGGCCCCTATGGCTACACCTTC.

Regarding this clone: The sample contains more than one DNA sequence encoding this CDR3. The rearrangement joins TRBV5-6 to TRBJ1-3, with TRBD1 identical over 7 bases. Germline assignment: CDR1 SGHDT and CDR2 YYEEEE. CDR3 size: 14 residues. V was pared by 4 bases and J by 2 bases, with 3 bases of the junction left unmatched. CDR3 bases: TGTGCCAGCAGCCGTGACAGGGCTGGAAACACCATATATTTT. Protein: CASSRDRAGNTIYF.

The rearrangement links TRBV7-9 to TRBJ2-3; 11 bases agree with TRBD2. CDR1 is SEHNR and CDR2 is FQNEAQ in the germline V gene (reference sequence). The J segment lost 2 bases and the V segment lost 5 bases, leaving 6 bases of the junction unmatched. This CDR3 has 16 residues. The CDR3 reads CASSLTSGGVTDTQYF. Written as DNA, the CDR3 is TGTGCCAGCAGCCTAACTAGCGGGGGTGTCACAGATACGCAGTATTTT.

The CDR3 reads CASTMTGAWEQYF. CDR3 nucleotide sequence: TGTGCCAGCACAATGACAGGTGCCTGGGAGCAGTACTTC. The V and J genes are TRBV11-2 and TRBJ2-7; tentatively, D is TRBD1 (6 bases). From germline, CDR1 is SGHAT and CDR2 FQNNGV. Trimming left V 7 bases short and J 7 bases short, with 17 bases between. The CDR3 sequence is 13 residues long.

The chain uses TRBV10-3 and TRBJ1-5; TRBD1 is a possible D gene (5 bases). The CDR3 extends over 13 amino acids. The ends were cut back, 4 bases at V and 9 bases at J, with 13 bases in the middle. CDR1 ENHRY and CDR2 SYGVKD come from the germline V gene. CDR3 residues: CAISGVPGGPQHF. CDR3 coding DNA: TGTGCCATCAGTGGTGTGCCCGGGGGGCCCCAGCATTTT.

The chain recombines TRBV7-6 with TRBJ2-7; 9 bases map to TRBD1. Germline assignment: CDR1 SGHVS and CDR2 FNYEAQ. V gave up 1 base and J gave up 4 bases; unmatched junction bases: 11. The CDR3 loop spans 17 amino acids. The CDR3 DNA is TGTGCCAGCAGCTTAGATCCTCCGACAGGGGGGAGATACGAGCAGTACTTC. Protein: CASSLDPPTGGRYEQYF.

This chain connects TRBV27 to TRBJ2-7; 7 bases align to TRBD2. Germline CDR1 MNHEY, CDR2 SMNVEV (reference sequence). The CDR3 has 12 residues. Unmatched junction bases numbered 3, after V lost 7 bases and J lost 3 bases. This chain's CDR3 is CASTSGGYEQYF. The CDR3 DNA sequence: TGTGCCAGCACCTCGGGGGGCTACGAGCAGTACTTC.

V usage is TRBV28 and J usage is TRBJ2-1; 9 nucleotides agree with TRBD2. CDR3 length: 16 amino acids. CDR1 MDHEN and CDR2 SYDVKM come from the germline V gene. Unmatched junction bases numbered 14, after V lost 2 bases and J lost 12 bases. CDR3 coding DNA: TGTGCCAGCAGTTTAGACGGCGGGAGGGCCCCACGAGGGCAGTTCTTC. Protein sequence: CASSLDGGRAPRGQFF.

With regard to this clone: One junction end does not reproduce the germline sequence, and a read error may be involved. This rearrangement joins TRBV7-9 to TRBJ1-4; D might be TRBD1 (6 bases). This CDR3 contains 12 residues. Germline V lookup: CDR1 SEHNR, CDR2 FQNEAQ (reference sequence). DNA for the CDR3: TGTTCCAGCAGCCAATTAGGGGGTAGGCTGTTTTTT. It translates to CSSSQLGGRLFF.

The chain carries TRBV28 and TRBJ2-5; 10 bases line up with TRBD1. The DNA end favors TRBJ2-7, so the J call may be wrong. Germline V gives CDR1 MDHEN, CDR2 SYDVKM. The CDR3 sequence is 15 residues long. For the CDR3, the DNA is TGTGCCAGCAGACCGGGACAGGGGAGCTCCTACGAGCAGTACTTC. This encodes CASRPGQGSSYEQYF.

The chain joins TRBV27 to TRBJ2-7; weak D call: TRBD2 (6 bases). The CDR3 is 16 residues long. V lost 7 bases and J 0 bases, leaving 19 bases between the germline ends. Germline V CDR1 and CDR2: MNHEY, SMNVEV (reference sequence). CDR3 region: CASNSAGTPRSYEQYF. The CDR3 nucleotides are TGTGCCAGCAATTCCGCCGGGACTCCACGCTCCTACGAGCAGTACTTC.

The V call is TRBV7-3, the J call TRBJ2-7, with D uncertain. Deletions cut 11 bases from V and 2 bases from J, with 19 bases between. Germline CDR1 reads SGHTA; CDR2 reads FQGTGA. This CDR3 is built from 14 residues. The CDR3 sequence: CAPLWPQAAYEQYF. In DNA, the CDR3 is TGTGCCCCGCTCTGGCCTCAGGCCGCCTACGAGCAGTACTTC.

The chain links TRBV19 to TRBJ2-7; 7 bases match TRBD1. The CDR3 runs to 13 residues. Per germline, CDR1 LNHDA and CDR2 SQIVND (reference sequence). V shed 4 bases and J 0 bases; nucleotides not matched to a gene: 0. CDR3 sequence (DNA): TGTGCCAGTAGTACAGGGGGCTCCTACGAGCAGTACTTC. Its translation: CASSTGGSYEQYF.

The J gene is TRBJ1-4, the V gene TRBV4-2; no clear D gene. The ends were cut back, 3 bases at V and 8 bases at J, with 13 bases in the middle. Looked up from germline, CDR1 is LGHNA and CDR2 is YNFKEQ. This CDR3 is built from 14 residues. CDR3 DNA sequence: TGTGCCAGCAGCCACGGGGTCGGAAGGGAAAAACTGTTTTTT. Protein: CASSHGVGREKLFF.

This clone was seen just once. CDR3 nucleotide sequence: TGTGCCAGCAGCTTAACCCCCGCGTACACTGAAGCTTTCTTT. Translating gives CASSLTPAYTEAFF. The chain employs TRBV7-3 and TRBJ1-1; D is ambiguous. The CDR3 length is 14 residues. V lost 0 bases, J lost 3 bases, and 8 bases lay in between. The germline V gene encodes CDR1 SGHTA and CDR2 FQGTGA.

The chain recombines TRBV9 with TRBJ2-2, with TRBD2 matching 15 bases. There are 16 residues in the CDR3. Germline trimming cut 3 bases from V and 6 bases from J; bases unmatched to any gene: 3. Germline CDR1 SGDLS, CDR2 YYNGEE. The CDR3 region has the DNA TGTGCCAGCAGCGGGACTAGCGGGAGGGCCCCCGGGGAGCTGTTTTTT. It is translated as CASSGTSGRAPGELFF.

This chain links TRBV28 with TRBJ1-3; perhaps TRBD1 as D (6 bases). The CDR3 totals 16 residues. In germline, CDR1 is MDHEN, CDR2 SYDVKM. The DNA of the CDR3 is TGTGCGAGCCGGGACGGATGGGGGCAGCCTGGAAACACCATATATTTT. Its translation: CASRDGWGQPGNTIYF. Drawing the rest from reference TRBV28 and TRBJ1-3, the complete variable domain is DVKVTQSSRYLVKRTGEKVFLECVQDMDHENMFWYRQDPGLGLRLIYFSYDVKMKEKGDIPEGYSVSREKKERFSLILESASTNQTSMYLCASRDGWGQPGNTIYFGEGSWLTVV.

The chain joins TRBV6-5 to TRBJ2-1; 8 bases agree with TRBD2. Trimming at V came to 4 bases and at J to 3 bases, leaving 2 bases not matched to a gene. CDR1 and CDR2 from the germline V gene are MNHEY and SVGAGI. CDR3 length: 14 residues. This CDR3 reads CASSSAGGYNEQFF. CDR3 nucleotides: TGTGCCAGCAGTTCTGCGGGGGGCTACAATGAGCAGTTCTTC.

The rearrangement uses TRBV6-5 and TRBJ2-7; 10 positions agree with TRBD2. This CDR3 comprises 15 residues. The V gene's germline CDR1 is MNHEY and CDR2 SVGAGI. Losses at the gene ends were 1 base for V and 7 bases for J; bases not matched to a gene: 7. Here the CDR3 DNA reads TGTGCCAGCAGTTACTGGAGCGGGAGGGCCCGTGAGCAGTACTTC. Protein: CASSYWSGRAREQYF.

The chain uses TRBV5-1 and TRBJ1-1; TRBD1 might be the D (6 bases). CDR1 is SGHRS, CDR2 YFSETQ, per germline. The CDR3 consists of 15 residues. V dropped 1 base and J dropped 5 bases, with 15 bases sitting between them. The CDR3 here is CASSLYQGSQTEAFF. The CDR3 DNA reads TGCGCCAGCAGCTTGTACCAGGGGTCCCAAACTGAAGCTTTCTTT. Looking up the rest from reference TRBV5-1 and TRBJ1-1 gives the full variable domain: KAGVTQTPRYLIKTRGQQVTLSCSPISGHRSVSWYQQTPGQGLQFLFEYFSETQRNKGNFPGRFSGRQFSNSRSEMNVSTLELGDSALYLCASSLYQGSQTEAFFGQGTRLTVV.